This T cell receptor (beta chain) was observed in a study of blood T cell repertoires in COVID-19. On the study more broadly: Sites across the United States, Italy and Spain contributed samples from acute and convalescent COVID-19. From T cells, B-cell-depleted T cells, or PBMCs came the material, which was cDNA or gDNA.

As handled by the study authors: Reference gene primer amplification gave estimated nucleated cell counts. Method: immunoSEQ multiplex PCR; TCRdb's copy keeps in-frame clones and lacks some. Clone size and the V and J calls come from that table; the DNA yielded D and trimming. The sample has some 210,000 clones; roughly 90% are singletons. This CDR3 has 18 amino acids. With V trimmed by 1 base and J by 2 bases, 12 bases remained unmatched. The germline V gene has CDR1 SGDLS and CDR2 YYNGEE. This chain links TRBV9 with TRBJ1-2; the match to TRBD1 covers 9 bases. The sequence was obtained from a woman in her thirties or forties with acute or convalescent COVID-19. The sample was peripheral blood. CDR3 protein: CASSVHTGTGKLNYGYTF. The CDR3 DNA sequence: TGTGCCAGCAGCGTACATACTGGGACAGGGAAACTAAACTATGGCTACACCTTC.